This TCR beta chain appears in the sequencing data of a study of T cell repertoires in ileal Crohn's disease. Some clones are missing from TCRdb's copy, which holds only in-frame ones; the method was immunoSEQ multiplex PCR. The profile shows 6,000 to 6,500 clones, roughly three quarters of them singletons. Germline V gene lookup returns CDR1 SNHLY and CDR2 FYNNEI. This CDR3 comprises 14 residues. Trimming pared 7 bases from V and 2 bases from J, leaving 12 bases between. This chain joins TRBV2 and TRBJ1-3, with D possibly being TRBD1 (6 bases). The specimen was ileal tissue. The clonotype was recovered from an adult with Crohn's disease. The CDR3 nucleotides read TGTGCCAGCACCCGGGGGGGCGCTGGAAACACCATATATTTT. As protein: CASTRGGAGNTIYF.